This T cell receptor beta chain was captured in a study of breast tumors, draining lymph nodes, adjacent tissues (dated by TCRdb to 2016 to 2017). Regarding the study in general: In breast cancer patients, the study compared the TCR beta repertoires of tumor, adjacent nontumor tissue and axillary lymph nodes. The study aimed to assess the relationships and possible T-cell exchange between tumor, surrounding tissue and draining lymph node repertoires in human breast cancer.

Sequenced on an Illumina HiSeq 2000. TCR beta chain libraries were generated by multiplex PCR amplification. The amplified TCR beta chain products were analyzed by high-throughput sequencing. TCRdb's own reprocessing of the public reads used fastp at Q25 and MiXCR and kept productive beta chains. Under each unique CDR3 protein, matching rows form one entry showing the most common genes and DNA. In this sample the table shows approximately 100,000 distinct CDR3 sequences, 21% of which occur a single time. The ten largest clones capture around 1.2% of the sample. Overall study results and their limits: Tumor T-cell repertoires showed less diversity than lymph node repertoires and more diversity than nontumor tissue repertoires, and tumor T-cell repertoires showed preferential V and J gene usage. The data were judged consistent with most tumor T cells deriving from the lymph node and then expanding within tumor tissue. Tumor and nontumor tissue repertoires were significantly more similar in luminal-like than in basal-like breast cancer. Rather than being directly demonstrated, the conclusion that tumor T cells originate in lymph nodes was presented as consistent with a hypothesis.

Lymph node samples came from the axillary draining lymph nodes of breast cancer patients. V is cut by 3 bases and J by 2 bases, and the space between the germline ends is 8 bases. From its cysteine to its phenylalanine, the CDR3 spans 14 amino acids. The DNA shown is the 42-base CDR3, in frame from base 1. Based on the germline V gene (reference sequence), the CDR1 and CDR2 sequences are MNHEY and SMNVEV. A word on this clonotype: The antigen it recognizes is unknown. No per-base quality is available; no much larger clone lies one base away.

This TCR was recovered from a female donor with breast cancer. Some clones in this sample may be carry-over from other donors' samples. Sequenced input: axillary lymph node tissue. Recombination joined TRBV27 with TRBJ2-1, with the D gene uncertain. The DNA reads as follows: TGTGCCAGCAGTTTGACTGCAGCCTACAATGAGCAGTTCTTC. Its translation reads: CASSLTAAYNEQFF.